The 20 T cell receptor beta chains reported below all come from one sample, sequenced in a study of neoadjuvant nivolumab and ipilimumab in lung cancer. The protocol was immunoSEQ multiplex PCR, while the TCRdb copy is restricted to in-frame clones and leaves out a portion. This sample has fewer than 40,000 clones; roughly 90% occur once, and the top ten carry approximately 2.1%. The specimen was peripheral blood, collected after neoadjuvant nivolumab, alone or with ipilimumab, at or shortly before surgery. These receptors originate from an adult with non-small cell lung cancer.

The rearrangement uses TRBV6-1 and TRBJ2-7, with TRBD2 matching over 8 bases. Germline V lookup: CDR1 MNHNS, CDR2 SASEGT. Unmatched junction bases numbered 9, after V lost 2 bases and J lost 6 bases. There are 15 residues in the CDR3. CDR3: CASSEFGRGGAEQYF. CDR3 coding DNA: TGTGCCAGCAGTGAATTCGGGAGGGGGGGGGCCGAGCAGTACTTC.

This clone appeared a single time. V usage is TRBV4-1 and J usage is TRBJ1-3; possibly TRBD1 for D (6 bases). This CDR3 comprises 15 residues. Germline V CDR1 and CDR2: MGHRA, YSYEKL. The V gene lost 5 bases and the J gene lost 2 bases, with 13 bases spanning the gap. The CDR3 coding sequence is TGCGCCAGCAGCGACTACAGGGTTACTGGAAACACCATATATTTT. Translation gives CASSDYRVTGNTIYF.

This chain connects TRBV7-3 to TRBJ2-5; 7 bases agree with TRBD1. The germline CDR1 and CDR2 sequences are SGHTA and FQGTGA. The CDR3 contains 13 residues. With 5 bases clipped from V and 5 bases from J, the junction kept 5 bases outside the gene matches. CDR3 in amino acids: CASSGQVGETQYF. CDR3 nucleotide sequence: TGTGCCAGCAGCGGACAGGTTGGCGAGACCCAGTACTTC.

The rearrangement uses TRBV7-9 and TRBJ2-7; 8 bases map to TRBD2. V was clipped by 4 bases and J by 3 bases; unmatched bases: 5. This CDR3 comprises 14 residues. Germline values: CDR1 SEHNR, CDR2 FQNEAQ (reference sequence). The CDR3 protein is CASSSGGVFYEQYF. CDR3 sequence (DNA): TGTGCCAGCAGCTCCGGGGGGGTTTTCTACGAGCAGTACTTC.

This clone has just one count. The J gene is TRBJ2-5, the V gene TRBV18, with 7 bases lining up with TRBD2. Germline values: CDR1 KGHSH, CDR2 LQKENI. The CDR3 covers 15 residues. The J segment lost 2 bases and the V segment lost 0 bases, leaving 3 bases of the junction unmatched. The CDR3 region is CASSPPGGLQETQYF. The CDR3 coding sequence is TGTGCCAGCTCACCACCCGGGGGGTTACAAGAGACCCAGTACTTC.

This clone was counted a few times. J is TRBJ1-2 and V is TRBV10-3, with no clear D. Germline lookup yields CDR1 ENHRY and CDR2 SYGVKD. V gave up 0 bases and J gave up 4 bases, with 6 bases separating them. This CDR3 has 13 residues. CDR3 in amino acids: CAISESPAYGYTF. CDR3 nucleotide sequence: TGTGCCATCAGTGAGTCCCCAGCCTATGGCTACACCTTC.

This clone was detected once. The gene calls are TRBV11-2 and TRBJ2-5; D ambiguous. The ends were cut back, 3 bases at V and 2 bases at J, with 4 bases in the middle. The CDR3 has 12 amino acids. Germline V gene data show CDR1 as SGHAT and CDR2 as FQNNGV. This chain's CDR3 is CASSLVQETQYF. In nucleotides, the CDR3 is TGTGCCAGCAGCTTGGTTCAAGAGACCCAGTACTTC.

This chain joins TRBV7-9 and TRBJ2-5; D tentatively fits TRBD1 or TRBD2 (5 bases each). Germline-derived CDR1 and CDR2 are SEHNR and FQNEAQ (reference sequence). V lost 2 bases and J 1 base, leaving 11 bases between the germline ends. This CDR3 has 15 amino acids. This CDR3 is CASSLTAGTQETQYF. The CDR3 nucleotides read TGTGCCAGCAGCTTAACGGCAGGGACCCAAGAGACCCAGTACTTC.

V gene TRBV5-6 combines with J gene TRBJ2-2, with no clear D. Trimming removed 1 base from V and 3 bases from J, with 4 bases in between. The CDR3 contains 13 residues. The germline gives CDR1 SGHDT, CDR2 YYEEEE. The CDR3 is CASSLRDTGELFF. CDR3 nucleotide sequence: TGTGCCAGCAGCTTGCGGGACACCGGGGAGCTGTTTTTT.

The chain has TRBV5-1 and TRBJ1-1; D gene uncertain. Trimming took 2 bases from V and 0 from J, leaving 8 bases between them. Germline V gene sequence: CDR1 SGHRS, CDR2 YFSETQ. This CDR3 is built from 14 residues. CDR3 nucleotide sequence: TGCGCCAGCAGCTTTGCACAGATGAACACTGAAGCTTTCTTT. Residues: CASSFAQMNTEAFF.

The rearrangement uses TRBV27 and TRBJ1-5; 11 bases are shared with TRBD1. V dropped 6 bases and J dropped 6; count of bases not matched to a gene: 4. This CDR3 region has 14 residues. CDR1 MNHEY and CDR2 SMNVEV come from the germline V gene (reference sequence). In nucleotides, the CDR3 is TGTGCCAGCAGGGGGACAGGGGGTTCTCAGCCCCAGCATTTT. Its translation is CASRGTGGSQPQHF.

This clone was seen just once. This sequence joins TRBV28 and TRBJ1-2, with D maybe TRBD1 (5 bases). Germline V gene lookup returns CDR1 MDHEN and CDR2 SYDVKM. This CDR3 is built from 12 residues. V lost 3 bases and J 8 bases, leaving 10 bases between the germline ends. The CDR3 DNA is TGTGCCAGCAGTTTGGCAGGGCTCGGCTACACCTTC. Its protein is CASSLAGLGYTF.

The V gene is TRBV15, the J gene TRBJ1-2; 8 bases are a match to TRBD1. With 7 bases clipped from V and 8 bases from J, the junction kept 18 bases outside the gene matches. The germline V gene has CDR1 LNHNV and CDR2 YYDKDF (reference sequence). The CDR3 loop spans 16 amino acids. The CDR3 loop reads CATKLQGAQRVGGYTF. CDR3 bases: TGTGCCACCAAGCTTCAGGGGGCGCAAAGGGTCGGCGGCTACACCTTC.

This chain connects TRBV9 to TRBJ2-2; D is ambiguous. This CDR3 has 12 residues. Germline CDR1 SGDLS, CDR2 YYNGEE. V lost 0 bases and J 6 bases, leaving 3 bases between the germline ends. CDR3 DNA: TGTGCCAGCAGCGTAGTCCCCGGGGAGCTGTTTTTT. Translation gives CASSVVPGELFF. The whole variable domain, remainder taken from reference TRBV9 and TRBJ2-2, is DSGVTQTPKHLITATGQRVTLRCSPRSGDLSVYWYQQSLDQGLQFLIQYYNGEERAKGNILERFSAQQFPDLHSELNLSSLELGDSALYFCASSVVPGELFFGEGSRLTVL.

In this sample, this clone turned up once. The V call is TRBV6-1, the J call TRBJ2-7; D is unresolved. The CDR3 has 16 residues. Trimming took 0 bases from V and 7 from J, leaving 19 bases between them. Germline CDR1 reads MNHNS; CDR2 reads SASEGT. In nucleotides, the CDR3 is TGTGCCAGCAGTGAAGCTAGGAGCCGCCTCATCGGGGAGCAGTACTTC. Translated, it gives CASSEARSRLIGEQYF.

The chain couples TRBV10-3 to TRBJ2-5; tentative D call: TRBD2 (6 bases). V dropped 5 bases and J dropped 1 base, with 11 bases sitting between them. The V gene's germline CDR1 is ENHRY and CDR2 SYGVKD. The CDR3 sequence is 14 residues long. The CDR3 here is CAISIGGVQETQYF. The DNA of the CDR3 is TGTGCCATCAGTATCGGAGGGGTCCAAGAGACCCAGTACTTC.

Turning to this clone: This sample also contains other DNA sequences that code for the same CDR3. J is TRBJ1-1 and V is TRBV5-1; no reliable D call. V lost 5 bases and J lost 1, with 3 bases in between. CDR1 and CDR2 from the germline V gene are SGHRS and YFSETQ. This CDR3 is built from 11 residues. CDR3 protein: CASRANTEAFF. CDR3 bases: TGCGCCAGCAGGGCGAACACTGAAGCTTTCTTT.

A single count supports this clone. The CDR3 is CASSLKVAGEGNEQFF. CDR3 sequence (DNA): TGTGCCAGCAGCTTGAAAGTAGCGGGAGAAGGTAATGAGCAGTTCTTC. This chain joins TRBV5-4 and TRBJ2-1; TRBD2 matches 9 bases. Germline V CDR1 and CDR2: SGHNT, YYREEE (reference sequence). The CDR3 loop spans 16 amino acids. With V trimmed by 1 base and J by 7 bases, 9 bases remained unmatched.

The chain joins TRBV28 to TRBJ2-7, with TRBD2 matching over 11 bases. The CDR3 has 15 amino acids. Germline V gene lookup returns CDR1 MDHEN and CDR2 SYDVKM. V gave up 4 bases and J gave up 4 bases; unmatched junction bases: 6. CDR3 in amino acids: CASSSSGLADYEQYF. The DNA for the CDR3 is TGTGCCAGCAGTTCATCGGGACTAGCGGATTACGAGCAGTACTTC.

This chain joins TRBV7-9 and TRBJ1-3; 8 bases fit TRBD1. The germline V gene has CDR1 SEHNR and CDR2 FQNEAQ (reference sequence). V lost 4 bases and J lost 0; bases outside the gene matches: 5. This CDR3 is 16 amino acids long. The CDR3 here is CASSSGTGSSGNTIYF. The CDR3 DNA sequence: TGTGCCAGCAGCTCCGGGACAGGTAGCTCTGGAAACACCATATATTTT.